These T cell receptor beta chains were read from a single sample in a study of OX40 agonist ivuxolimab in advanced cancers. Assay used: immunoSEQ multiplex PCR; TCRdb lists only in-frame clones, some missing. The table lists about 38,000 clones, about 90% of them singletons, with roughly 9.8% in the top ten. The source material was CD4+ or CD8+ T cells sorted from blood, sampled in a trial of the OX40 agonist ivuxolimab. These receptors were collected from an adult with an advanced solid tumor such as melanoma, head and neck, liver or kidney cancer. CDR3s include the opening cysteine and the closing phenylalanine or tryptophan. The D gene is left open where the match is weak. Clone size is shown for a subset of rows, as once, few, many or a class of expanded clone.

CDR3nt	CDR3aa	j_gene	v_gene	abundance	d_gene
TGTGCCAGCAGCTTGGGGACAGGGGGAGATACGCAGTATTTT	CASSLGTGGDTQYF	TRBJ2-3	TRBV11-1	-	TRBD1
TGTGCCAGCAGCCAGAAGACACTTAACACTGAAGCTTTCTTT	CASSQKTLNTEAFF	TRBJ1-1	TRBV4-2	-	-
TGTGCCAGCAGTCCTCTCACTGGGCCCGGGGACGAGCAGTACTTC	CASSPLTGPGDEQYF	TRBJ2-7	TRBV14	-	-
TGTGCCAGCAGCCCACACAGGGCGAACACTGAAGCTTTCTTT	CASSPHRANTEAFF	TRBJ1-1	TRBV6-5	once	-
TGTGCCAGCAGCTCTCTAAAACCCGAGTTGGATGAGCAGTTCTTC	CASSSLKPELDEQFF	TRBJ2-1	TRBV7-8	-	-
TGTGCCAGCAGTTTGGGGGGGGCTCGTAATCAGCCCCAGCATTTT	CASSLGGARNQPQHF	TRBJ1-5	TRBV28	-	-
TGTGCCAGTAGTATACCACCCCCCCAGGGAACTAATGAAAAACTGTTTTTT	CASSIPPPQGTNEKLFF	TRBJ1-4	TRBV19	few	-
TGTGCCATCAGACTAGCGGGAGGGCCGGAGGAGACCCAGTACTTC	CAIRLAGGPEETQYF	TRBJ2-5	TRBV10-3	-	TRBD2
TGTGCCAGCAGTTTCCTCAATACAGGGGGCGCCCACAATGAGCAGTTCTTC	CASSFLNTGGAHNEQFF	TRBJ2-1	TRBV27	-	TRBD1
TGCGCCAGCAGATCGGGACTAGCGGCACTGAATGAGCAGTTCTTC	CASRSGLAALNEQFF	TRBJ2-1	TRBV5-1	once	TRBD2
TGTGCCAGCATCGGCGGGACGCTCTACAATGAGCAGTTCTTC	CASIGGTLYNEQFF	TRBJ2-1	TRBV2	-	-
TGTGCCAGCAGTTACTCGTACAGGGGTCAAAATACGCAGTATTTT	CASSYSYRGQNTQYF	TRBJ2-3	TRBV6-5	-	TRBD1
TGCAGCGCCACTTTCGGGGGCCGGGAGCTGTTTTTT	CSATFGGRELFF	TRBJ2-2	TRBV29-1	-	-
TGTGCCAGCAGCTCGAAGACGGGGCTACTTTTGGCCCAGTACTTC	CASSSKTGLLLAQYF	TRBJ2-5	TRBV7-9	-	-
TGTGCCAGTACCACTTTGGGGGTGAACACTGAAGCTTTCTTT	CASTTLGVNTEAFF	TRBJ1-1	TRBV19	-	-
TGTGCCAGCAGCTTCTGGGGAGGGTACCTCCCAGATACGCAGTATTTT	CASSFWGGYLPDTQYF	TRBJ2-3	TRBV7-2	-	TRBD2
TGTGCCAGCAACAGGGGATACGAGCAGTACTTC	CASNRGYEQYF	TRBJ2-7	TRBV28	-	TRBD1
TGTGCCAGCAGCCCGAACGTATACGAGCAGTACTTC	CASSPNVYEQYF	TRBJ2-7	TRBV7-8	-	-
TGTGCCAGCAGCAACCGACTGGGCACAGATACGCAGTATTTT	CASSNRLGTDTQYF	TRBJ2-3	TRBV6-6	once	-
TGTGCCAGCAGCGTAAGAGGGGGCGCAGGGAATGAGCAGTTCTTC	CASSVRGGAGNEQFF	TRBJ2-1	TRBV9	-	TRBD1
TGTGCCAGCAGCTTAGGACTAGCCCCGGGGAAGACCCAGTACTTC	CASSLGLAPGKTQYF	TRBJ2-5	TRBV13	-	-
TGTGCCAGCAGACAGACAGGGGCGCCCCATGAAAAACTGTTTTTT	CASRQTGAPHEKLFF	TRBJ1-4	TRBV6-1	-	TRBD1
TGCGCCAGCAGCCTCGACGGACGGGGGCGGGGGACCGGGGAGCTGTTTTTT	CASSLDGRGRGTGELFF	TRBJ2-2	TRBV4-3	-	-
TGCAGCGTTGAAGATACAGTGAACACTGAAGCTTTCTTT	CSVEDTVNTEAFF	TRBJ1-1	TRBV29-1	-	-
TGTGCCAGCAGCTTGGAAAGTTTGACTAATGAAAAACTGTTTTTT	CASSLESLTNEKLFF	TRBJ1-4	TRBV11-2	-	-
TGTGCCAGCAGCTTAGACCTGGGACGGGAAAAACTGTTTTTT	CASSLDLGREKLFF	TRBJ1-4	TRBV7-9	-	-
TGTGCCTGGGGCGCGGGGCGAAGCACAGATACGCAGTATTTT	CAWGAGRSTDTQYF	TRBJ2-3	TRBV30	-	-
TGTGCCAGCAGCAGGGGTGAGGGTGAAGCTTTCTTT	CASSRGEGEAFF	TRBJ1-1	TRBV7-9	-	-
TGTGCCAGCACCAGAGGACCGCGCTACGAGCAGTACTTC	CASTRGPRYEQYF	TRBJ2-7	TRBV5-4	-	-
TGTGCCAGCAGCGACAGCTACGGTGGCTACACCTTC	CASSDSYGGYTF	TRBJ1-2	TRBV7-9	-	-
TGTGCTAGCAGCTTCGGGGGTCCGAACACCGGGGAGCTGTTTTTT	CASSFGGPNTGELFF	TRBJ2-2	TRBV7-7	-	-
TGTCTCACCAAGACTAGCGCGGCAGATACGCAGTATTTT	CLTKTSAADTQYF	TRBJ2-3	TRBV2	-	TRBD2
TGCAGCGTTGAACTCAGAGCGGGGGGCGGCACCGGGGAGCTGTTTTTT	CSVELRAGGGTGELFF	TRBJ2-2	TRBV29-1	-	TRBD2
TGTGCCAGCAGATACCATCCCGGGACGATTAACTATGGCTACACCTTC	CASRYHPGTINYGYTF	TRBJ1-2	TRBV5-6	-	-
TGTGCCAGCAGATCAGACAGGGGCACTGAAGCTTTCTTT	CASRSDRGTEAFF	TRBJ1-1	TRBV7-9	-	TRBD1
TGTGCCAGTAGTATAGCGTTAACCATAGGCGAGCAGTACTTC	CASSIALTIGEQYF	TRBJ2-7	TRBV19	-	-
TGTGCCAGCACTGAGTGGGGGTCTCGGGCTTTCTTT	CASTEWGSRAFF	TRBJ1-1	TRBV6-1	-	-
TGTGCCAGCAGCGCCGGACCGAACCTGGATCAGCCCCAGCATTTT	CASSAGPNLDQPQHF	TRBJ1-5	TRBV9	-	-
TGCGCCAGCAGCTTGGCGGACCCCCGAGCCGATACGCAGTATTTT	CASSLADPRADTQYF	TRBJ2-3	TRBV5-1	-	-
TGCGCCAGCAGCTTGGGAGACAATCAGCCCCAGCATTTT	CASSLGDNQPQHF	TRBJ1-5	TRBV5-1	-	-
TGTGCCAGCAATTCAGGAACCATCTACAATGAGCAGTTCTTC	CASNSGTIYNEQFF	TRBJ2-1	TRBV25-1	-	-
TGTGCCAGCAGCTCAACAGGGGGCGAACAGCCCCAGCATTTT	CASSSTGGEQPQHF	TRBJ1-5	TRBV7-8	-	TRBD1
TGTGCCAGCAGCTTTCCCCAGGCGTCAGGGGGCAGGTTCGGCTACACCTTC	CASSFPQASGGRFGYTF	TRBJ1-2	TRBV7-2	-	TRBD1
TGTGCCAGCAAGGGCTCTGGAAACACCATATATTTT	CASKGSGNTIYF	TRBJ1-3	TRBV13	-	-
TGTGCCAGCAGGCCCGACAGGGGCGGAGACAATGAGCAGTTCTTC	CASRPDRGGDNEQFF	TRBJ2-1	TRBV2	-	TRBD1